The 3 T cell receptor beta chains reported below all come from one sample, sequenced in a study of T-cell memory formation after mild COVID-19 (dated by TCRdb to the early 2020s). The protocol used for the library was 5' RACE. The sequencing machine was an Illumina NovaSeq 6000. TCRdb reprocessed the public reads (quality trimming at Q25 with fastp, clone calling with MiXCR) and kept in-frame beta chains. Rows with a matching CDR3 protein are joined into one entry that keeps the most common DNA and genes. The sample table holds 49,000 or so distinct CDR3 sequences, of which 5.5% to 7.5% were seen once. Approximately 1.5% of the sample lies in the top ten. The sequencing input was PBMCs or a T cell subset sorted from them (not recorded which). These TCRs come from a man between 18 and 29 years old who had mild COVID-19 (a few samples of this study predate the infection). The sample titles of this study are shuffled in the database, so cell type and time point are left out; the donor was told from shared clones.

The J gene is TRBJ2-2, the V gene TRBV7-7, with 10 bases matching TRBD1. After removal of 6 bases from V and 5 bases from J, the junction contained 9 bases not matched to a gene. CDR1 is SSHAT and CDR2 is FNYEAQ in the germline V gene (reference sequence). The CDR3 runs 16 residues. The CDR3 region is CASSLGQGLWTGELFF. The CDR3 DNA reads TGTGCCAGCAGTTTGGGACAGGGGTTATGGACCGGGGAGCTGTTTTTT. The full variable domain, its missing parts supplied by reference TRBV7-7 and TRBJ2-2, is GAGVSQSPRYKVTKRGQDVTLRCDPISSHATLYWYQQALGQGPEFLTYFNYEAQPDKSGLPSDRFSAERPEGSISTLTIQRTEQRDSAMYRCASSLGQGLWTGELFFGEGSRLTVL.

The gene calls are TRBV7-2 and TRBJ2-3; 7 bases align to TRBD2. CDR3 length equals 15 residues. From germline, CDR1 is SGHTA and CDR2 FQGNSA. Trimming took 3 bases from V and 2 from J; bases not matched to a gene: 5. In DNA form, the CDR3 reads TGTGCCAGCAGCTTCAACGGGGGGACCACAGATACGCAGTATTTT. Its protein product is CASSFNGGTTDTQYF. Complete variable domain (other parts from reference TRBV7-2 and TRBJ2-3): GAGVSQSPSNKVTEKGKDVELRCDPISGHTALYWYRQSLGQGLEFLIYFQGNSAPDKSGLPSDRFSAERTGGSVSTLTIQRTQQEDSAVYLCASSFNGGTTDTQYFGPGTRLTVL.

This chain links TRBV7-2 with TRBJ1-1; TRBD1 matches 7 bases. V lost 4 bases and J lost 1; bases outside the gene matches: 6. There are 15 residues in the CDR3. The germline V gene has CDR1 SGHTA and CDR2 FQGNSA. The CDR3 here is CASSSQGWGNTEAFF. The CDR3 bases are TGTGCCAGCAGCTCACAGGGGTGGGGGAACACTGAAGCTTTCTTT.